The TCR beta chain described here comes from a study of Tregs in tolerant kidney transplant recipients. Measured with immunoSEQ multiplex PCR; TCRdb has only the in-frame clones, and not every one. The sample carries tens of thousands of clones, approximately 93% recorded once. Germline CDR1 reads SGHRS; CDR2 reads YFSETQ. With 4 bases clipped from V and 3 bases from J, the junction kept 9 bases outside the gene matches. The CDR3 covers 16 residues. The TCR originated in a human donor who received a combined kidney and bone marrow transplant. Sample: CD4+ T cells from blood, taken before the transplant. V gene TRBV5-1 combines with J gene TRBJ2-4; 8 positions match TRBD1. CDR3 DNA: TGCGCCAGCAGCGCGTCGACAGGGGCTGGCAAAAACATTCAGTACTTC. Protein: CASSASTGAGKNIQYF. The complete variable domain, with remaining parts taken from reference TRBV5-1 and TRBJ2-4, reads KAGVTQTPRYLIKTRGQQVTLSCSPISGHRSVSWYQQTPGQGLQFLFEYFSETQRNKGNFPGRFSGRQFSNSRSEMNVSTLELGDSALYLCASSASTGAGKNIQYFGAGTRLSVL.